This TCR beta chain appears in the sequencing data of a study of CD8+CD57+ T cells in acquired aplastic anemia. Genomic DNA templated the TCR beta VDJ and CDR3 profiling. TCRdb passed the reads through MiXCR, listing each CDR3 protein once. The table lists 150,000 to 200,000 distinct CDR3 sequences, around 52% of them singletons. Turning to this clonotype: The junction differs from germline at one of its ends, possibly a read error.

Previously, flow cytometry had revealed CD8+CD57+ cell expansion in the patients chosen for sequencing. Germline V lookup: CDR1 MNHEY, CDR2 SVGEGT. The CDR3 contains 10 residues. The chain is built from TRBV6-2 or TRBV6-3 and TRBJ2-5; perhaps TRBD2 as D (5 bases). This TCR was recovered from a human donor with aplastic anemia. Sequencing used sorted CD4+, CD8+, or CD8+CD57+ T cells (not recorded which) from PBMCs. CDR3 loop: CSSSYEGRIF. The CDR3 DNA reads as TGTTCCAGCAGTTATGAGGGCCGGATCTTC.